The clone carrying this TCR beta chain came up a few times. The antigen remains undetermined. This specimen comes from a study of T-cell memory formation after mild COVID-19. TCRdb re-analysed the 5' RACE reads in MiXCR, keeping a single row per CDR3 protein. The table records about 400,000 distinct CDR3 sequences, more than 15% of them present only once. Findings and limits, study-wide: CD8+ contracting clones occupied EMRA, while CD4+ ones occupied mainly CM and EM. The study found balanced CD4/CD8 in clones contracting day 15 to 85 and a CD4+ lean in later expanders. The study detected some responding clones in pre-infection memory, suggesting cross-reactive memory joined.

Trimming shortened V by 10 bases and J by 15 bases, and 19 bases separated the two germline ends. Germline CDR1 is SGHAT and CDR2 is FQNNGV. This CDR3 has 11 residues. Sequencing was performed on PBMCs or a T cell subset sorted from them (not recorded which). This chain joins TRBV11-2 and TRBJ2-1; D gene ambiguous. The TCR was taken from a young man who had mild COVID-19 (a few samples of this study predate the infection). Cell type and time point are not known. Written as DNA, the CDR3 is TGTGCCACCGGGCGTGAGGACCGGGTGTTCTTC. It codes for CATGREDRVFF.